These 10 T cell receptor beta chains came from one sample sequenced in a study of cytomegalovirus exposure and HLA in healthy donors. The study ran its PCR with 60 Vbeta and 13 Jbeta primers. TCRdb's table, derived via immunoSEQ multiplex PCR, lists solely in-frame clones and lacks some. This repertoire shows roughly 180,000 clones, around 80% found once; its top ten account for 1.2% to 1.5%. The sequenced sample consisted of PBMCs. These receptors were taken from a girl aged 5-17 years in good health and CMV-seropositive.

The chain combines TRBV29-1 with TRBJ2-1, with TRBD2 matching over 10 bases. This CDR3 has 13 amino acids. Germline V lookup: CDR1 SQVTM, CDR2 ANQGSEA. Trimming took 6 bases from V and 5 from J; bases not matched to a gene: 4. The CDR3 sequence is CSVGLAANNEQFF. The CDR3 coding sequence is TGCAGCGTAGGACTAGCGGCAAACAATGAGCAGTTCTTC.

J is TRBJ2-2 and V is TRBV7-9; D might be TRBD2 (5 bases). CDR1 and CDR2 (germline): SEHNR, FQNEAQ (reference sequence). V was pared by 3 bases and J by 4 bases, with 15 bases between. CDR3 length equals 16 residues. CDR3 sequence reads: CASSFIWPGGTGELFF. The CDR3 region has the DNA TGTGCCAGCAGCTTTATATGGCCAGGAGGCACCGGGGAGCTGTTTTTT.

The chain couples TRBV5-1 to TRBJ2-5; D possibly corresponds to TRBD2 (5 bases). Germline assignment: CDR1 SGHRS and CDR2 YFSETQ. The CDR3 sequence is 16 residues long. Trimming removed 0 bases from V and 2 bases from J, with 14 bases in between. CDR3 nucleotides: TGCGCCAGCAGCTTGGTAGGCGCACGGGAACAAGAGACCCAGTACTTC. It encodes CASSLVGAREQETQYF.

J is TRBJ2-2 and V is TRBV2; no clear D gene. Trimming took off 8 bases at V and 6 bases at J, with 4 bases between the two ends. CDR3 length: 10 amino acids. Germline-derived CDR1 and CDR2 are SNHLY and FYNNEI. The CDR3 DNA reads as TGTGCCAGCGGGCCCGGGGAGCTGTTTTTT. This sequence encodes CASGPGELFF.

The J gene is TRBJ2-3, the V gene TRBV13; D call uncertain. The V end lost 5 bases, the J end lost 0 bases, and 9 bases lay between the germline ends. Germline lookup yields CDR1 PRHDT and CDR2 FYEKMQ (reference sequence). This CDR3 spans 14 amino acids. This chain's CDR3 is CASSPPSSTDTQYF. For the CDR3, the DNA is TGTGCCAGCAGCCCCCCTTCTAGCACAGATACGCAGTATTTT.

The gene calls are TRBV6-5 and TRBJ2-1; 7 bases agree with TRBD1. The CDR3 is 12 amino acids. J lost 8 bases, V lost 5 bases, and 3 bases had no gene match. Germline V gene data show CDR1 as MNHEY and CDR2 as SVGAGI. The CDR3 loop reads CASSQTGYEQFF. The CDR3 DNA follows: TGTGCCAGCAGTCAGACAGGGTATGAGCAGTTCTTC.

This sequence joins TRBV2 and TRBJ2-2, with D uncertain. V lost 8 bases and J lost 6, with 7 bases in between. The CDR3 has 11 residues. Per the germline V gene, CDR1 is SNHLY and CDR2 is FYNNEI. The CDR3: CASLGAGELFF. The CDR3 bases are TGTGCCAGCTTGGGCGCCGGGGAGCTGTTTTTT.

The J gene is TRBJ2-7, the V gene TRBV6-5, with 12 bases identical to TRBD2. Germline V gene sequence: CDR1 MNHEY, CDR2 SVGAGI. Losses at the gene ends were 6 bases for V and 2 bases for J; bases not matched to a gene: 5. The CDR3 runs 15 residues. For the CDR3, the DNA is TGTGCCAGCAGCCGATGGACTAGCGGGACCTACGAGCAGTACTTC. It is translated as CASSRWTSGTYEQYF.

The rearrangement joins TRBV7-2 to TRBJ1-3; D gene unclear. Looked up from germline, CDR1 is SGHTA and CDR2 is FQGNSA. Trimming removed 5 bases from V and 4 bases from J, with 18 bases in between. CDR3 size: 16 residues. For the CDR3, the DNA is TGTGCCAGCAGCCCCAAACCCGGGGTCGCAGGAAACACCATATATTTT. It translates to CASSPKPGVAGNTIYF. Full variable domain (outside the CDR3, taken from reference TRBV7-2 and TRBJ1-3): GAGVSQSPSNKVTEKGKDVELRCDPISGHTALYWYRQSLGQGLEFLIYFQGNSAPDKSGLPSDRFSAERTGGSVSTLTIQRTQQEDSAVYLCASSPKPGVAGNTIYFGEGSWLTVV.

The rearrangement joins TRBV5-4 to TRBJ2-7, with TRBD2 matching over 10 bases. V was pared by 2 bases and J by 9 bases, with 11 bases of the junction left unmatched. Germline CDR1 SGHNT, CDR2 YYREEE (reference sequence). CDR3 length: 15 amino acids. The CDR3 spells CASSLSGGLAGAQYF. The DNA of the CDR3 is TGTGCCAGCAGCTTATCGGGCGGGCTAGCGGGAGCGCAGTACTTC.